The 5 T cell receptor beta chains below were found in one sample sequenced in a study of CXCR3-negative and CXCR3-positive naive CD8 T cells. 5' RACE with UMI labels generated the TRB cDNA libraries. TCRdb re-called the 5' RACE reads and shows each CDR3 protein once, DNA omitted. This sample's clone table lists about 62,000 distinct CDR3 sequences. The specimen sequenced was naive CXCR3- CD8+ T cells from blood. Subset noted: CD45RO-CCR7+CD27+CD95- naive CD8+ T cells lacking CXCR3 (TNR3-). These receptor sequences come from a human donor in good health. Some clones in this sample may be carry-over from other donors' samples.

The CDR3 reads CASSQNRGHYNEQFF. The chain carries TRBV9 and TRBJ2-1; as DNA is missing, the TRBD1 call by TCRdb cannot be tested. In germline, CDR1 is SGDLS, CDR2 YYNGEE. The CDR3 covers 15 residues.

This sequence joins TRBV28 and TRBJ1-1; the TRBD1 assignment by TCRdb is unverifiable without DNA. CDR1 is MDHEN and CDR2 is SYDVKM in the germline V gene. The CDR3 covers 11 residues. CDR3 loop: CAAGAGTEAFF. Drawing the rest from reference TRBV28 and TRBJ1-1, the complete variable domain is DVKVTQSSRYLVKRTGEKVFLECVQDMDHENMFWYRQDPGLGLRLIYFSYDVKMKEKGDIPEGYSVSREKKERFSLILESASTNQTSMYLCAAGAGTEAFFGQGTRLTVV.

The V and J genes are TRBV30 and TRBJ2-1; the TRBD1 assignment by TCRdb is unverifiable without DNA. The CDR3 sequence is 15 residues long. Looked up from germline, CDR1 is GTSNPN and CDR2 is SVGIG (reference sequence). The CDR3 here is CAWSVLGRDANEQFF.

This clonotype is medium-sized by frequency. The chain recombines TRBV4-3 with TRBJ2-7; TCRdb picks TRBD2, but there is no DNA to check that call. The germline V gene encodes CDR1 LGHNA and CDR2 YSLEER. The CDR3 covers 17 residues. The chain's CDR3 is CASSQEGLAGGSYEQYF.

The chain couples TRBV28 to TRBJ2-7; lacking DNA, the TRBD2 call made by TCRdb goes unchecked. Germline V gene data show CDR1 as MDHEN and CDR2 as SYDVKM. This CDR3 region has 14 residues. The CDR3 here is CASTAGFPSYEQYF.